This TCR beta chain was documented in a study of cytomegalovirus exposure and HLA in healthy donors (dated by TCRdb to the late 2010s). For the study in its entirety: In an earlier analysis of roughly 500 of the donors, less than 350 Gb of sequence data and some 100 million unique TCR beta sequences from 150 million to 200 million T cells were reported. About 280 gigabases of sequencing data and roughly 81 million unique TCR sequences made up an early release that covered over 550 HLA-typed donors. Of the roughly 400 genotyped donors, 80% to 90% were placed in the genetic ancestry cluster associated with self-reported Caucasian donors. The study aimed to test whether cataloging public T cell receptors could reveal signatures of past pathogen exposure. The study used immunosequencing to profile the T cell repertoires of 666 subjects and linked those repertoires to cytomegalovirus serostatus. A separate validation cohort of over a hundred different subjects was used in addition to the roughly 670-subject first cohort. High-throughput TCR immunosequencing, statistical association of individual TCRs with disease status, and machine learning were combined to predict cytomegalovirus infection status. A later analysis re-examined previously published TCR beta repertoires from more than 550 donors and added high-resolution HLA genotyping to investigate patterns of TCR occurrence. In the later analysis, no new phenotypic data were used to find candidate immune exposures; instead, reliance was placed on TCR beta sequences and their occurrence across donors. In an earlier analysis of 500 to 650 of the donors, high-throughput TCR beta sequencing was used to judge whether each TCR beta V gene segment behaved as functional or pseudogenic. Donor age, sex, ethnicity and CMV serostatus were compiled together with the repertoire data. A later genetic analysis took genome-wide SNP genotypes for about 55% of the roughly 700 donors and used that subset as a discovery cohort. All discovery cohort repertoires had been generated using a single sequencing platform. HLA typing included class I and class II loci at four-digit resolution. Typing coverage varied by locus: roughly 629-630 donors for A, B, C, DRB1 and DQB1; under 550 for DQA1; more than 600 for DPA1; some 470 for DPB1. Four or five DR-DQ haplotypes were treated as single units for association and clustering because of strong linkage in the cohort. Among a few hundred genotyped donors of the cohort, an average of roughly 240,000 unique TCR beta nucleotide sequences were sequenced per donor, roughly 20% of them non-productive.

Study-level results and caveats: The earlier analysis of approximately 540 of the donors excluded over 15 rarely observed V segments, including chromosome 9 orphons, because counts were too low. According to a later analysis, TCR association rates differed among HLA loci, with DRB1 alleles showing the most associated TCRs and HLA-C alleles showing the fewest. V-gene and J-gene trimming of TCR beta chains was associated with a missense DCLRE1C variant in a later genetic analysis, and the association was replicated in an independent cohort. Assigning TCR associations to individual alleles was difficult when HLA alleles, especially DR and DQ, strongly co-occurred. A later analysis reported that several top co-occurrence clusters appeared linked to parvovirus B19, influenza, CMV and Epstein-Barr virus. Only TCR beta chains were sequenced in this cohort, and the absence of alpha or paired-chain data limited detectable features. Presence/absence analyses assumed roughly uniform sequencing depth across donors, an assumption that may not hold. Immune exposure information for the cohort was limited to CMV serostatus. It was suggested by the authors that the approach could potentially be generalized to other disease states and immunological phenotypes. Compared with equally common non-associated chains, HLA-associated TCR beta chains in a later analysis were more clonally expanded and had lower generation probabilities. In vitro tests confirmed that a few of the cytomegalovirus-associated TCR beta chains recognize cytomegalovirus antigens. A later analysis found that most CMV-associated TCR beta chains appeared HLA-restricted, with HLA associations seemingly driven largely by CMV exposure. The sequencing pipeline was judged likely to have produced a cluster of highly shared sequence variants as a technical artifact. Most TCR sequences were observed very rarely across donors, whereas some public TCRs were present in many individuals. In a later genetic analysis, fewer N-insertions in productive TCRs were reported among donors in an Asian-associated ancestry cluster than the 666-donor mean. In both the original and validation cohorts, the classifier was reported to diagnose cytomegalovirus status with high specificity and sensitivity. Because HLA typing was unavailable for some donors at each locus, only the typed subset was used in association tests. The study gave a list of about 160 TCR beta chains associated with cytomegalovirus. A further reported finding was that TCR beta sequences accurately predicted the HLA-A and HLA-B alleles for most subjects in the first cohort. Linkage disequilibrium might explain the correlated functional status among segregating V segments, but an unknown experimental factor could not be excluded. In a later analysis, some 18,000 TCR beta sequences were associated with specific HLA alleles at a false discovery rate of 0.05. An earlier analysis of approximately 600 of the donors showed that most TCR beta V segments appeared in productive rearrangements either about 87% or about 30% of the time, which broadly matched IMGT annotations. Because the 87-base-pair reads could not distinguish some IMGT-functional V segments, including TRBV6-2 and TRBV6-3, those segments were excluded.

The method behind the library was the immunoSEQ multiplex PCR assay. For the multiplex PCR, a mixture combining 60 forward primers for TCR Vbeta segments and 13 reverse primers for TCR Jbeta segments was used. The CDR3 region of rearranged TCR beta genes was amplified from genomic DNA by a multiplex PCR assay. The Illumina HiSeq System was used to sequence the amplified TCR beta libraries as 87-base-pair reads. In the authors' own workflow: In a later analysis, around 80 million unique TCR beta chains were counted across the 650 to 750 repertoires, and roughly 11 million of these chains were shared by at least two donors. Raw reads were error-corrected and collapsed into unique sequences by a nearest-neighbor algorithm in which closely related sequences were merged to remove PCR and sequencing errors. CDR3 sequences were aligned to IMGT reference sequences to assign V, D and J gene segments. For a sequence to be retained, a match of at least six nucleotides to both a V gene segment and a J gene segment was required. A rearrangement was called productive if the CDR3 had no stop codons and remained in frame with V and J, and every other rearrangement was called non-productive. CDR3 was defined according to IMGT convention as the region running from the second conserved V-encoded cysteine to the conserved J-encoded phenylalanine. In an earlier analysis of more than 550 of the donors, sequences lacking an unambiguous match to a single V gene segment were excluded. An earlier analysis of under 750 of the donors called V segments functional above 56.7% productive rearrangements and segregating when the between-donor standard deviation exceeded 5%. A statistical classification framework was developed to diagnose cytomegalovirus status using the catalog of TCR beta chain sequences. In a later analysis, TCR nucleotide sequences were compared against IMGT/GENE-DB human TR gene sequences so that V and J genes could be assigned. The TCRdist pipeline was used in a later analysis to assign CDR3 sequences and most-parsimonious VDJ recombination scenarios. In a later analysis, each TCR beta chain was defined by its CDR3 amino acid sequence together with its V-gene family, and reads without a unique V-gene family were excluded. A later analysis removed 500 to 650 highly shared, low-generation-probability nucleotide sequences to deal with suspected cross-contamination and a sequencing artifact. For each public chain, a later analysis derived a clonal expansion index from normalized ranks of inferred template counts within each repertoire. A later analysis computed generation probabilities with a VDJ recombination model fitted to out-of-frame rearrangements, and checked the results against IGoR. Hypergeometric tests were used in a later analysis to score TCR-TCR, TCR-HLA and TCR-CMV co-occurrence, with a repertoire-size bias correction applied to the TCR pairs. False discovery rates were estimated in a later analysis by permuting HLA or CMV assignments 20 times. In a later analysis, co-occurring TCRs were grouped using DBSCAN, with TCRdist sequence similarity added in when clustering inside HLA-allele-positive subsets. Co-occurrence clustering excluded repertoires with fewer than 30,000 or more than 120,000 public chains, plus five with anomalous nucleotide sharing. This is the immuneACCESS table as TCRdb keeps it, with only in-frame sequences that have V and J called. A part of the clones is gone; compared with another copy, unresolved V genes explain less than half, and the rest is unexplained. V, J and clone size are those of that table, while D and trimming were read from the DNA. The sample has around 170,000 clones on record, around 68% of them singletons. Together, the top ten hold approximately 1.5% of the sample.

In total, around 600 healthy bone marrow donors made up the cohort. Cohort members were all nominally healthy when sampled, although unrecorded immune exposures were likely present. The donor tested CMV seronegative, placing the donor among the 350 or so seronegative members of the cohort. Every donor gave a peripheral blood sample, and the peripheral blood mononuclear cells from that sample were used for TCR beta sequencing. Genomic DNA extraction from the blood cell samples was performed with the Qiagen DNeasy Blood Extraction Kit. The trim is 4 bases for V and 0 bases for J, with a gap of 9 bases between the germline ends. The germline V gene supplies CDR1 SGHAT and CDR2 FQNNGV. Its CDR3 holds 14 amino acids, cysteine through phenylalanine. Only the CDR3 DNA is retained, 42 bases long and in frame from the first base. Notes on this clone: What this receptor recognizes is not known. Base qualities are not provided; no much larger clone lies one nucleotide away.

Sample: PBMCs. Rearrangement joined TRBV11-2 to TRBJ1-1, with TRBD1 tentatively as D gene (5 bases match). This TCR came from a girl under 18 in good health and CMV-seronegative. This receptor carries the CDR3 CASSSSGMNTEAFF. In nucleotides, the sequence is TGTGCCAGCAGCTCATCAGGGATGAACACTGAAGCTTTCTTT.